This TCR beta chain came from a study of blood T cell repertoires in COVID-19. Across the whole study: In each case, the material was cDNA or gDNA derived from T cells, B-cell-depleted T cells, or PBMCs.

V shed 3 bases and J 3 bases; nucleotides not matched to a gene: 3. CDR1 SGHNT and CDR2 YENEEA come from the germline V gene. The CDR3 runs to 14 residues. Original data processing: How many nucleated cells were present was estimated from reference gene primer amplification. Profiling relied on immunoSEQ multiplex PCR, and the TCRdb table lists in-frame clones only, not all of them. V and J calls and clone size are given by that table; D and trimming were obtained from the DNA. This table has roughly 100,000 clones, nearly 90% appearing once. The specimen sequenced was peripheral blood. The chain joins TRBV11-3 to TRBJ2-7; 9 positions match TRBD1. This clonotype was sampled from a man in his forties or fifties in a cohort sampled during active COVID-19. The CDR3: CASSFGTGSYEQYF. As DNA, the CDR3 is TGTGCCAGCAGCTTTGGGACAGGGAGCTACGAGCAGTACTTC.